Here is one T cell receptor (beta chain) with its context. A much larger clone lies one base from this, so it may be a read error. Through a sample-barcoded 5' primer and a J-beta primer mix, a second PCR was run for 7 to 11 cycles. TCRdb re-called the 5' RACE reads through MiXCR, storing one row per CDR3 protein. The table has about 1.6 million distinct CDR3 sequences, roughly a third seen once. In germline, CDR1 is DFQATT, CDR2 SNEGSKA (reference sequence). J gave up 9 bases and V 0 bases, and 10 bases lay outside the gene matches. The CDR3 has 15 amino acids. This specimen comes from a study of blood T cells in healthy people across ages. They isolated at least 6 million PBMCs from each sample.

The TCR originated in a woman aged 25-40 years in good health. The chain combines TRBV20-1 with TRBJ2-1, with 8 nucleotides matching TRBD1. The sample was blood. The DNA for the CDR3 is TGCAGTGCTAGAGATGCGCAGGGGGCGCGTGGTGAGCAGTTCTTC. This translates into CSARDAQGARGEQFF.